The clone carrying this TCR beta chain has more than one count but fewer than ten. Its specificity is unknown. Unique molecular identifiers tagged the TCR beta cDNA libraries. MiXCR, run by TCRdb on the PCR reads, gives a single entry per CDR3 protein. This table holds 400,000 to 500,000 distinct CDR3 sequences, more than 30% found once. The record originates from a study of post-analysis software for immune sequencing data. Study-wide results and limits: F measure clustering grouped samples strongly by preparation batch. Compared with controls, patients had more of 4 to 6 TRBV segments, including TRBV5-6, TRBV5-1 and TRBV20-1.

Germline-derived CDR1 and CDR2 are MNHNS and SASEGT. Trimming cost V 6 bases and J 2 bases; bases outside gene matches: 3. The CDR3 consists of 14 residues. The rearrangement joins TRBV6-1 to TRBJ2-3, with TRBD1 matching 9 bases. The sample comprised blood. The sequence was collected from a girl aged 2-10 years with multiple sclerosis. CDR3 bases: TGTGCCAGCAGGGACAGGGGAACCACAGATACGCAGTATTTT. This translates into CASRDRGTTDTQYF.